These 6 T cell receptor beta chains originate from one sample sequenced in a study of T cells in Graves' hyperthyroidism and ophthalmopathy (dated by TCRdb to the late 2010s). Libraries were built with multiplex PCR. Sequencer: Illumina HiSeq 2000. The TCR beta CDR3 regions were amplified from RNA transcripts. For the first round of RT-PCR on the TCR CDR3, the HTBI primer set was used together with the Qiagen OneStep RT-PCR kit. TCRdb's own reprocessing of the public reads used fastp at Q25 and MiXCR and kept productive beta chains. A single entry per CDR3 protein holds the most common genes and DNA from its merged rows. The sample contains about 500,000 distinct CDR3 sequences, approximately 17% of them found a single time. The top ten clonotypes cover approximately 16% of the sample. Input material: blood. The receptors were sampled from a woman aged 18-35 years with Graves' ophthalmopathy.

This clonotype ranks as medium-sized (0.01 to 0.1%). CDR3 protein: CSARDGGGAAEAFF. The DNA for the CDR3 is TGCAGTGCTAGAGATGGTGGGGGGGCTGCTGAAGCTTTCTTT. The chain joins TRBV20-1 to TRBJ1-1; D might be TRBD1 (6 bases). CDR3 size: 14 residues. CDR1 and CDR2 (germline): DFQATT, SNEGSKA (reference sequence). V was pared by 0 bases and J by 6 bases, with 14 bases between.

This clonotype was counted a few times. The chain couples TRBV6-2 or TRBV6-3 to TRBJ2-1, with TRBD2 matching over 7 bases. Germline CDR1 and CDR2: MNHEY and SVGEGT. With V trimmed by 6 bases and J by 12 bases, 17 bases remained unmatched. This CDR3 comprises 15 residues. The CDR3 coding sequence is TGTGCCAGCAGCCTAGGGGCGGGAGACCGCCTGGCGCAGTTCTTC. Amino acid sequence: CASSLGAGDRLAQFF.

This clonotype has a count of ten or more. The chain is built from TRBV12-3 or TRBV12-4 and TRBJ1-2, with a weak D call TRBD1 (5 bases). The CDR3 runs to 13 residues. Trimming removed 7 bases at V and 10 bases at J, with 19 bases between. Written as DNA, the CDR3 is TGTGCCAGCACCACCAACTGGGGGGATTTCTACACCTTC. This encodes CASTTNWGDFYTF.

The chain is built from TRBV10-3 and TRBJ2-1; 12 bases map to TRBD1. The V segment lost 3 bases and the J segment 10 bases; nucleotides outside the gene matches: 10. CDR3 length equals 16 residues. Germline lookup yields CDR1 ENHRY and CDR2 SYGVKD. The CDR3 DNA sequence: TGTGCCATCAGTGATTCCGGGACAGGGGGCTATGAGGAGCAGTTCTTC. Amino acid sequence: CAISDSGTGGYEEQFF.

At least ten counts were recorded for this clonotype. This sequence joins TRBV12-3 or TRBV12-4 and TRBJ1-5; no definite D call. This CDR3 has 14 amino acids. V shed 5 bases and J shed 4 bases, with 12 bases lying between them. This CDR3 is CASSLPGANQPQHF. The DNA for the CDR3 is TGTGCCAGCAGTCTACCGGGAGCTAATCAGCCCCAGCATTTT.

CDR3 sequence reads: CASSFSRDWTYNEQFF. CDR3 sequence (DNA): TGTGCCAGCAGCTTCTCTCGGGACTGGACTTACAATGAGCAGTTCTTC. The chain has TRBV7-3 and TRBJ2-1, with D possibly matching TRBD2 (6 bases). CDR3 length equals 16 residues. The germline V gene has CDR1 SGHTA and CDR2 FQGTGA. The V and J ends lost 3 bases and 4 bases respectively, with 16 bases between them.